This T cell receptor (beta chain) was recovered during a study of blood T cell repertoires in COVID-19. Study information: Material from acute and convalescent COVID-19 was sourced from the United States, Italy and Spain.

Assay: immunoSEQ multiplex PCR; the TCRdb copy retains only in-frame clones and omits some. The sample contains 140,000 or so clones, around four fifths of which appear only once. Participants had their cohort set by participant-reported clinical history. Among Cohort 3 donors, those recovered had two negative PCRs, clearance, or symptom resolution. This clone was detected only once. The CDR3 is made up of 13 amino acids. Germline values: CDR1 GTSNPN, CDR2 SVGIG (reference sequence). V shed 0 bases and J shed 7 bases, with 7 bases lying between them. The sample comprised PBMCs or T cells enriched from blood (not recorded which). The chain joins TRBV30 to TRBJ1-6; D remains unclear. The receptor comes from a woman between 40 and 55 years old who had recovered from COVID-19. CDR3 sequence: CAWSVDGNSPLHF. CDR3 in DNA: TGTGCCTGGAGTGTAGACGGGAATTCACCCCTCCACTTT.